This TCR beta chain was documented in a study of T cells in Graves' hyperthyroidism and ophthalmopathy. This clonotype appeared many times. It was RNA transcripts that yielded the amplified TCR beta CDR3 regions. The HTBI primer set was used in a first-round RT-PCR of the TCR CDR3. TCRdb re-called the multiplex PCR reads with MiXCR, one entry per CDR3 protein. The sample includes 620,000 or so distinct CDR3 sequences, 13% to 15% of them seen just once. Trimming pared 4 bases from V and 0 bases from J, leaving 3 bases between. The CDR3 length is 11 residues. Looked up from germline, CDR1 is GTSNPN and CDR2 is SVGIG (reference sequence). Enrolled ophthalmopathy patients presented with a Clinical Activity Score of at least 3, a NOSPECS grade of at least 4, and disease duration under 3 months. Lactation, pregnancy, other autoimmune disease or uncontrolled infection excluded patients. In making diagnoses, clinical symptoms, serum thyroxine and TRAb, thyroid ultrasound and orbital computed tomography were all used.

V usage is TRBV30 and J usage is TRBJ1-1; no clear D. The sample comprised blood. This TCR was sampled from a woman aged 50 to 60 with Graves' ophthalmopathy. The chain's CDR3 is CAWKMNTEAFF. DNA of the CDR3: TGTGCCTGGAAGATGAACACTGAAGCTTTCTTT.